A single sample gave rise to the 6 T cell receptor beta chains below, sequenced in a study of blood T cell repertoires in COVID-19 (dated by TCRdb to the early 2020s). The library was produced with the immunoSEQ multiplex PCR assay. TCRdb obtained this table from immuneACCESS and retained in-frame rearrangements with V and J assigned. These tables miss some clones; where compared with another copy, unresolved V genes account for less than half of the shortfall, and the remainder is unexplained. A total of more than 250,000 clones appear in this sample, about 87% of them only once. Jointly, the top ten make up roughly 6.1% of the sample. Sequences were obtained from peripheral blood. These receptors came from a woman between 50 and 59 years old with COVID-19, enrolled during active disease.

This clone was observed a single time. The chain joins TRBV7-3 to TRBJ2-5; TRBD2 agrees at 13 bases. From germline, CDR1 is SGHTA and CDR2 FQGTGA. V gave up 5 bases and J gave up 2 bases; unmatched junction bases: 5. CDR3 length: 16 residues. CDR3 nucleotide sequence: TGTGCCAGCAGCCCGGGACTAGCGGGATGGCAAGAGACCCAGTACTTC. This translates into CASSPGLAGWQETQYF.

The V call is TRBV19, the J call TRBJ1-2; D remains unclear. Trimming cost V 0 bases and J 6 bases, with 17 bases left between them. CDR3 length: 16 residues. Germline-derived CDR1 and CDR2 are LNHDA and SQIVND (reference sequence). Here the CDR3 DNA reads TGTGCCAGTAGTATAGAAGTCCGCGGGCAGGCGAATGGCTACACCTTC. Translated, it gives CASSIEVRGQANGYTF. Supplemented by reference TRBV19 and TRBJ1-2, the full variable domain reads DGGITQSPKYLFRKEGQNVTLSCEQNLNHDAMYWYRQDPGQGLRLIYYSQIVNDFQKGDIAEGYSVSREKKESFPLTVTSAQKNPTAFYLCASSIEVRGQANGYTFGSGTRLTVV.

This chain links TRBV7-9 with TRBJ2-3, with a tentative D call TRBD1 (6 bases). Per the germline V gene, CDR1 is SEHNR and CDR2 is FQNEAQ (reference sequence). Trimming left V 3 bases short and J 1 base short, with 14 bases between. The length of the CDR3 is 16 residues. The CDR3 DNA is TGTGCCAGCAGCTTCCCCAGGGGTTCTGGCACAGATACGCAGTATTTT. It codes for CASSFPRGSGTDTQYF.

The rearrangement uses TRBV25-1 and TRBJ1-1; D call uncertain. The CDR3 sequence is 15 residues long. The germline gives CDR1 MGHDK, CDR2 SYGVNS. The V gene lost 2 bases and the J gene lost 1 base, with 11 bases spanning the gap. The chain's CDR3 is CASSEVTRRNTEAFF. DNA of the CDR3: TGTGCCAGCAGTGAAGTTACCAGAAGGAACACTGAAGCTTTCTTT.

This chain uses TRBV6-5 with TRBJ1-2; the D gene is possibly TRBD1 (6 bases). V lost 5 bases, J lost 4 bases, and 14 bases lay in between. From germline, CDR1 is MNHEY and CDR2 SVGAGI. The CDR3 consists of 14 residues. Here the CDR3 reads CASSTGQQFYGYTF. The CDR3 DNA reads TGTGCCAGCAGTACCGGACAGCAATTCTATGGCTACACCTTC.

CDR3 nucleotide sequence: TGCGCCAGCAGTACAGGGTGGGAGACCCAGTACTTC. Its protein product is CASSTGWETQYF. The chain recombines TRBV5-1 with TRBJ2-5; D may be TRBD1 (6 bases). V lost 5 bases and J lost 5, with 10 bases in between. Germline CDR1 reads SGHRS; CDR2 reads YFSETQ. CDR3 size: 12 residues.